These 8 T cell receptor beta chains were sequenced from one sample in a study of Ad26.COV2.S vaccination and SARS-CoV-2 variants. As to treatment: approximately 18 received Ad26.COV2.S at low or high dose, single or two shots; several received placebo; per-sample allocation not given. Sample collection was performed on day 63 after the first vaccine or placebo injection. Sequencing used immunoSEQ multiplex PCR; TCRdb keeps in-frame clones, though not all of them. The repertoire holds under 400,000 clones, roughly 87% seen once, with roughly 3.1% in the top ten. Sequencing was performed on peripheral blood, taken in a trial of Ad26.COV2.S vaccine versus placebo. The receptors here all came from a person between 18 and 59 years old who received the Ad26.COV2.S COVID-19 vaccine or a placebo.

This clone was recorded only once. A read error may account for a junction end that differs from germline. The chain combines TRBV7-3 with TRBJ2-2, with 11 positions matching TRBD2. This CDR3 comprises 18 residues. CDR1 is SGHTA and CDR2 is FQGTGA in the germline V gene. CDR3 sequence (DNA): TGTGCCAGCAGCTTACTCCCTAGCGGGGGGCTCCAGCACCGGGGAGCTGTTTTT. Protein product: CASSLLPSGGLQHRGAVF.

The V call is TRBV5-8, the J call TRBJ1-4; 7 bases are a match to TRBD1. Germline trimming cut 6 bases from V and 3 bases from J; bases unmatched to any gene: 11. Germline V gene lookup returns CDR1 SGHTS and CDR2 YDEGEE. The CDR3 runs 16 residues. CDR3 in DNA: TGTGCCAGCACCAGGGACAGCAGTCCTGCTAATGAAAAACTGTTTTTT. Its protein product is CASTRDSSPANEKLFF.

CDR3 coding DNA: TGTGCCAGCAGCCCTGTTAGCGGGGGGAACTTACAAGAGACCCAGTACTTC. This gives the protein CASSPVSGGNLQETQYF. V and J are TRBV3-1 (or the pseudogene TRBV3-2) and TRBJ2-5; 10 nucleotides align to TRBD2. Germline trimming cut 4 bases from V and 2 bases from J; bases unmatched to any gene: 10. The CDR3 extends over 17 amino acids. Germline V gives CDR1 LGHDT, CDR2 YNNKEL (reference sequence).

V and J are TRBV29-1 and TRBJ2-3; no clear D gene. Trimming removed 4 bases from V and 4 bases from J, with 18 bases in between. This CDR3 region has 15 residues. Looked up from germline, CDR1 is SQVTM and CDR2 is ANQGSEA. CDR3 loop: CSVGGYTTGPDTQYF. For the CDR3, the DNA is TGCAGCGTTGGGGGTTACACGACGGGCCCAGATACGCAGTATTTT.

The chain recombines TRBV11-2 with TRBJ2-7, with 10 bases fitting TRBD1. CDR3 length: 15 residues. Germline V lookup: CDR1 SGHAT, CDR2 FQNNGV. V dropped 5 bases and J dropped 3; count of bases not matched to a gene: 7. The CDR3, as DNA: TGTGCCAGCAGCCTCCTGGACAGGGGGGACTACGAGCAGTACTTC. As protein: CASSLLDRGDYEQYF.

The chain joins TRBV20-1 to TRBJ2-7; no definite D call. V lost 1 base to trimming and J lost 4 bases, with 5 bases between them. Germline V gene sequence: CDR1 DFQATT, CDR2 SNEGSKA (reference sequence). The CDR3 spans 11 residues. CDR3 DNA: TGCAGTGCTAGAGCTGAGTACGAGCAGTACTTC. Its protein is CSARAEYEQYF.

This clone was observed once. The rearrangement joins TRBV6-5 to TRBJ1-4, with D uncertain. CDR1 is MNHEY and CDR2 is SVGAGI in the germline V gene. The length of the CDR3 is 16 residues. The V and J ends lost 2 bases and 0 bases respectively, with 10 bases between them. The CDR3 coding sequence is TGTGCCAGCAGTTACCGCCGACCCGCAACTAATGAAAAACTGTTTTTT. Translated: CASSYRRPATNEKLFF.

In DNA form, the CDR3 reads TGCGCCAGCAGTGAGGCACCCCATGGCTACACCTTC. Amino acid sequence: CASSEAPHGYTF. The chain uses TRBV10-2 and TRBJ1-2; D uncertain. Germline CDR1 WSHSY, CDR2 SAAADI. Trimming stripped 2 bases from V and 6 bases from J, with 7 bases between. The CDR3 is made up of 12 amino acids.